Listed below are T cell receptor beta chains from one sample, sequenced in a study of memory CD4+ T cells and cytomegalovirus serostatus. Here immunoSEQ multiplex PCR was the method, and the copy in TCRdb shows in-frame clones only, minus some. The table has just under 65,000 clones, 60% to 80% seen once. The sample was memory CD4+ T cells from blood. These receptors originate from an adult in good health and CMV-seronegative. The CDR3 runs from the conserved cysteine through the conserved F or W. The D gene is left open where the match is weak. For some rows the clone size is stated as once, few or many, or as a class when expanded; others skip it.

j_call v_call d_call clone_size cdr3_nt cdr3_aa
TRBJ1-5 TRBV4-2 NA NA TGTGCCAGCAGCCAAGACGGAGGACGACCAGGGCAGCCCCAGCATTTT CASSQDGGRPGQPQHF
TRBJ1-3 TRBV27 NA NA TGTGCCAGCAGTCCCCGGGGGGGAAACACCATATATTTT CASSPRGGNTIYF
TRBJ2-3 TRBV28 TRBD2 NA TGTGCCAGCAGTGGCCCCGGGACTAGCGGGAGGGCAAGCCCAGATACGCAGTATTTT CASSGPGTSGRASPDTQYF
TRBJ2-1 TRBV9 NA NA TGTGCCAGCAGTTTCGACTGGTACAATGAGCAGTTCTTC CASSFDWYNEQFF
TRBJ1-4 TRBV15 NA once TGTGCCACCAGCCCATACACAGGAGAAAAACTGTTTTTT CATSPYTGEKLFF
TRBJ1-4 TRBV7-9 NA NA TGTGCCAGCAGCTTAGGGGGACGCAGGAATGAAAAACTGTTTTTT CASSLGGRRNEKLFF
TRBJ2-7 TRBV7-2 TRBD1 few TGTGCCAGCAGCCAGCGGACAGGAAGGTGGTCGGAGCAGTACTTC CASSQRTGRWSEQYF
TRBJ2-7 TRBV6-4 TRBD1 once TGTGCCAGCAGTGCTCCCCGGGACAGGGAGTACGAGCAGTACTTC CASSAPRDREYEQYF
TRBJ2-3 TRBV30 NA NA TGTGCCTGGAGTGTATTTAGCGGCGAAGATACGCAGTATTTT CAWSVFSGEDTQYF
TRBJ1-2 TRBV2 NA NA TGTGCCAGCAACGAACGGGGTTATGGCTACACCTTC CASNERGYGYTF
TRBJ2-4 TRBV6-1 NA NA TGTGCCAGCAGTGCGGGTCGAAACGGGTATAATGGAAACATTCAGTACTTC CASSAGRNGYNGNIQYF
TRBJ2-1 TRBV6-4 TRBD2 NA TGTGCCAGCAGGCAAGCGGGGGAGCAGTTCTTC CASRQAGEQFF
TRBJ1-5 TRBV5-1 NA once TGCGCCAGCAGCTTGGAAAACAGGGAGAATCAGCCCCAGCATTTT CASSLENRENQPQHF
TRBJ2-1 TRBV5-4 TRBD2 few TGTGCCAGCAGCCGCGTAGCGGGGGGGCCGAATGAGCAGTTCTTC CASSRVAGGPNEQFF
TRBJ2-7 TRBV9 NA NA TGTGCCAGCAGCGTAACAGGGAGCTCCTACGAGCAGTACTTC CASSVTGSSYEQYF
TRBJ1-2 TRBV5-1 TRBD1 NA TGCGCCAGCAGCTTAAGACAGGGGGGTAACTATGGCTACACCTTC CASSLRQGGNYGYTF
TRBJ1-5 TRBV27 NA NA TGTGCCAGCCGGGACACCCCTTATCAGCCCCAGCATTTT CASRDTPYQPQHF
TRBJ2-7 TRBV27 NA NA TGTGCCAGCAGCACGTCCGTAATGGCACGACCTTACGAGCAGTACTTC CASSTSVMARPYEQYF
TRBJ2-5 TRBV7-3 NA few TGTGCCAGCAGCCCAAGGAAGGGGGGAGTTGAGACCCAGTACTTC CASSPRKGGVETQYF
TRBJ1-1 TRBV6-1 NA once TGTGCCAGCCGGGAGCAGGACGGGCTGGGGACTGAAGCTTTCTTT CASREQDGLGTEAFF
TRBJ2-3 TRBV6-1 TRBD1 few TGTGCCAGCAGTCCAGGACAGGGGTTATATACGCAGTATTTT CASSPGQGLYTQYF
TRBJ1-4 TRBV30 NA NA TGTGCCTGGAGTAGTGGGATCCTGGGGGAAAAACTGTTTTTT CAWSSGILGEKLFF
TRBJ1-1 TRBV7-3 NA NA TGTGCCAGCAGCTTAAGTTGGGACACTGAAGCTTTCTTT CASSLSWDTEAFF
TRBJ1-1 TRBV19 TRBD1 NA TGTGCCAGTAGTCCTCCGGGACAGGGGTGGACTGAAGCTTTCTTT CASSPPGQGWTEAFF
TRBJ2-7 TRBV2 TRBD2 NA TGTGCCAGCTTGGCGGGGGGGTTCGAGCAGTACTTC CASLAGGFEQYF